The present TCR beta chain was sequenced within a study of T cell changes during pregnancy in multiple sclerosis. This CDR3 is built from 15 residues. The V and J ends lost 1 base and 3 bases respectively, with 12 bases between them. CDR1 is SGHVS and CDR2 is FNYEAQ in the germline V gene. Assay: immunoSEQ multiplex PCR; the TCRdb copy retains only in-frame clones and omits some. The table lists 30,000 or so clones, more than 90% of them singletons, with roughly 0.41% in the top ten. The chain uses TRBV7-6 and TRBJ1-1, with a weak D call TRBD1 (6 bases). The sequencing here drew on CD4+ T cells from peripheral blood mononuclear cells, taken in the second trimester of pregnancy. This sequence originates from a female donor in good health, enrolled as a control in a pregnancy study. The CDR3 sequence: CASSLVGRGDTEAFF. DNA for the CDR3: TGTGCCAGCAGCTTAGTTGGCAGGGGTGACACTGAAGCTTTCTTT. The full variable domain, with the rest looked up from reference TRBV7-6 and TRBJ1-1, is GAGVSQSPRYKVTKRGQDVALRCDPISGHVSLYWYRQALGQGPEFLTYFNYEAQQDKSGLPNDRFSAERPEGSISTLTIQRTEQRDSAMYRCASSLVGRGDTEAFFGQGTRLTVV.